Following are 5 T cell receptor beta chains from one sample sequenced in a study of T cell repertoires in cytomegalovirus infection. TCRdb reprocessed the reads with MiXCR, giving one entry per CDR3 protein. The data show around 130,000 distinct CDR3 sequences, 7% to 10% seen once. The source material was PBMCs. The receptors stem from a human donor in good health (CMV status not recorded). Some clones in this sample may be carry-over from other donors' samples.

Comments on this clonotype: This CDR3 fails to terminate in the conserved phenylalanine or tryptophan, so it likely reflects a read error. V is TRBV3-1 and J is TRBJ2-1; D uncertain. Trimming pared 0 bases from V and 4 bases from J, leaving 13 bases between. The CDR3 spans 16 residues. From germline, CDR1 is LGHDT and CDR2 YNNKEL (reference sequence). In nucleotides, the CDR3 is TGTGCCAGCAGCCAAGATCTTCTGCGAGAATACAATGAGCAGTTCCTC. Translated: CASSQDLLREYNEQFL.

This clonotype was seen at least ten times. This chain uses TRBV7-2 with TRBJ2-6; D perhaps matches TRBD1 (6 bases). Germline CDR1 reads SGHTA; CDR2 reads FQGNSA. Trimming left V 8 bases short and J 4 bases short, with 15 bases between. The CDR3 is 15 amino acids. CDR3 loop: CASGIRGAGANVLTF. CDR3 DNA: TGTGCCAGCGGGATCAGGGGAGCAGGGGCCAACGTCCTGACTTTC.

This clonotype was observed many times. This chain links TRBV28 with TRBJ1-1, with D uncertain. In germline, CDR1 is MDHEN, CDR2 SYDVKM. This CDR3 spans 15 amino acids. Trimming removed 5 bases from V and 1 base from J, with 14 bases in between. In DNA form, the CDR3 reads TGTGCCAGCAGTCCCACCCCGGTCTCGAACACTGAAGCTTTCTTT. Residues: CASSPTPVSNTEAFF.

This clonotype appeared a few times. This sequence joins TRBV27 and TRBJ2-2, with 9 bases aligning to TRBD2. V trimming: 4 bases; J trimming: 9 bases; junction bases outside the gene matches: 6. Germline assignment: CDR1 MNHEY and CDR2 SMNVEV (reference sequence). The length of the CDR3 is 14 residues. The CDR3 coding sequence is TGTGCCAGCAGTTCCGCGGGGGGGCTGTGGGAGCTGTTTTTT. The encoded protein is CASSSAGGLWELFF.

This clonotype was seen repeatedly, ten times or more. The V and J genes are TRBV5-6 and TRBJ1-1; TRBD1 agrees at 8 bases. V was pared by 2 bases and J by 0 bases, with 6 bases of the junction left unmatched. The length of the CDR3 is 16 residues. Germline CDR1 SGHDT, CDR2 YYEEEE. The CDR3 DNA follows: TGTGCCAGCAGCTTTTGGACAGGGATACTGAACACTGAAGCTTTCTTT. The encoded protein is CASSFWTGILNTEAFF.